This T cell receptor (beta chain) comes out of a study of blood T cell repertoires in COVID-19. In the study overall: COVID-19 samples collected from the United States, Italy and Spain covered acute and convalescent phases. Sources were T cells, B-cell-depleted T cells, or PBMCs; the material itself was cDNA or gDNA.

Authors' processing steps: By means of reference gene primer amplification, nucleated cell counts were estimated. Using immunoSEQ multiplex PCR, the repertoire was profiled, and TCRdb retains in-frame clones only, with some absent. The V and J calls and clone size are taken from that table; D and trimming were inferred from the DNA. Among about 250,000 clones listed, approximately 82% were seen once. This TCR was sampled from a man aged 35 to 55 with active or convalescent COVID-19. The material sequenced was peripheral blood.

The CDR3 is CASNGVSTLFQPQHF. In nucleotides, the CDR3 is TGTGCATCGAACGGGGTTAGTACCCTTTTTCAGCCCCAGCATTTT. The chain couples TRBV28 to TRBJ1-5; D uncertain. The CDR3 totals 15 residues. Germline V gene data show CDR1 as MDHEN and CDR2 as SYDVKM.